The next 32 T cell receptor beta chains were all read from a single sample in a study of shared clonotypes between healthy human individuals. Some clones are missing from TCRdb's copy, which holds only in-frame ones; the method was immunoSEQ multiplex PCR. The table records millions of clones, approximately 90% of them present only once. The material sequenced was naive CD4+ T cells sorted from blood. Subset indicated: CD45RA+ positively selected. These receptor sequences come from a man aged 18 to 30 in good health.

The chain carries TRBV5-1 and TRBJ1-5; TRBD1 aligns across 9 bases. Losses at the gene ends were 3 bases for V and 8 bases for J; bases not matched to a gene: 9. CDR1 is SGHRS and CDR2 is YFSETQ in the germline V gene. The CDR3 consists of 15 residues. As DNA, the CDR3 is TGCGCCAGCAGCTCGACAGGGGGGGTGAATGAGCCCCAGCATTTT. Translation gives CASSSTGGVNEPQHF.

The genes are TRBV5-4 and TRBJ2-1, with TRBD2 matching over 8 bases. The CDR3 runs to 15 residues. Germline V gives CDR1 SGHNT, CDR2 YYREEE (reference sequence). With 7 bases clipped from V and 5 bases from J, the junction kept 11 bases outside the gene matches. CDR3 region: CASRTGGAHNNEQFF. The CDR3 bases are TGTGCCAGCCGTACCGGGGGGGCGCACAACAATGAGCAGTTCTTC. The variable domain in full, completed from reference TRBV5-4 and TRBJ2-1, reads ETGVTQSPTHLIKTRGQQVTLRCSSQSGHNTVSWYQQALGQGPQFIFQYYREEENGRGNFPPRFSGLQFPNYSSELNVNALELDDSALYLCASRTGGAHNNEQFFGPGTRLTVL.

CDR3 sequence reads: CASSPDAGLAGGGTDTQYF. The CDR3 bases are TGTGCCAGCTCACCTGATGCGGGACTAGCGGGAGGTGGAACAGATACGCAGTATTTT. This chain links TRBV18 with TRBJ2-3, with 15 bases lining up with TRBD2. Trimming removed 3 bases from V and 3 bases from J; junction bases left unmatched: 10. The CDR3 is 19 residues long. From germline, CDR1 is KGHSH and CDR2 LQKENI.

This clone was seen only once. This chain uses TRBV19 with TRBJ2-3; 10 nucleotides align to TRBD2. This CDR3 has 15 amino acids. The junction had 7 bases not matched to a gene; V was cut back by 2 bases and J by 8 bases. Germline CDR1 and CDR2: LNHDA and SQIVND (reference sequence). Here the CDR3 reads CASSIPSGSGATQYF. CDR3 coding DNA: TGTGCCAGTAGTATACCTAGCGGGAGTGGTGCTACGCAGTATTTT.

The rearrangement links TRBV12-5 to TRBJ1-3; TRBD1 might be the D (6 bases). Trimming stripped 0 bases from V and 4 bases from J, with 22 bases between. The CDR3 runs 19 residues. Germline V gives CDR1 LGHNT, CDR2 FRNRAP. The CDR3 coding sequence is TGTGCTAGTGGTTTGGTATGGTCCAATCGGGGGCGAGGAGGAAACACCATATATTTT. Translated, it gives CASGLVWSNRGRGGNTIYF.

The chain employs TRBV10-3 and TRBJ2-2; possible D gene TRBD2, 5 bases. The CDR3 contains 11 residues. Germline V lookup: CDR1 ENHRY, CDR2 SYGVKD. The V end was cut by 10 bases, the J end by 9 bases, with 12 bases between. This chain's CDR3 is CATRGVRELFF. The CDR3 region has the DNA TGTGCCACCCGGGGAGTGAGGGAGCTGTTTTTT.

A single count supports this clone. The sample carries other DNA sequences with the same CDR3. The chain recombines TRBV19 with TRBJ1-2; D gene unclear. The V end was cut by 3 bases, the J end by 4 bases, with 9 bases between. This CDR3 region has 13 residues. Germline CDR1 LNHDA, CDR2 SQIVND (reference sequence). CDR3 bases: TGTGCCAGTAGTATCGGGCAAGGCTATGGCTACACCTTC. It translates to CASSIGQGYGYTF.

V gene TRBV6-1 combines with J gene TRBJ2-1; D is possibly TRBD2 (6 bases). CDR1 MNHNS and CDR2 SASEGT come from the germline V gene. This CDR3 has 17 amino acids. V shed 2 bases and J shed 4 bases, with 18 bases lying between them. The CDR3 region has the DNA TGTGCCAGCAGTGAAAGAATTGTCGGGGGAATTTACAATGAGCAGTTCTTC. It encodes CASSERIVGGIYNEQFF.

J is TRBJ2-7 and V is TRBV5-8, with D possibly being TRBD1 (7 bases). The germline CDR1 and CDR2 sequences are SGHTS and YDEGEE. Deletions cut 0 bases from V and 3 bases from J, with 10 bases between. This CDR3 has 14 amino acids. This CDR3 is CASSLGQGGYEQYF. The DNA for the CDR3 is TGTGCCAGCAGCTTGGGCCAGGGGGGCTACGAGCAGTACTTC.

The J gene is TRBJ2-7, the V gene TRBV6-1; TRBD1 aligns across 11 bases. The CDR3 is made up of 14 amino acids. Germline CDR1 and CDR2: MNHNS and SASEGT. The V gene end was trimmed by 5 bases and the J gene end by 3 bases; junction bases not matched to a gene: 3. CDR3 nucleotide sequence: TGTGCCAGCAGTTGGACAGGGGGCGTCTACGAGCAGTACTTC. It codes for CASSWTGGVYEQYF.

The chain couples TRBV7-6 to TRBJ2-7, with 11 positions matching TRBD2. From germline, CDR1 is SGHVS and CDR2 FNYEAQ. V trimming: 1 base; J trimming: 4 bases; junction bases outside the gene matches: 6. This CDR3 contains 16 residues. As DNA, the CDR3 is TGTGCCAGCAGCTTAGTCGGGGGACTAGCGGTTTACGAGCAGTACTTC. This gives the protein CASSLVGGLAVYEQYF.

The J gene is TRBJ1-1, the V gene TRBV29-1, with 10 bases lining up with TRBD1. This CDR3 spans 13 amino acids. V trimming: 8 bases; J trimming: 3 bases; junction bases outside the gene matches: 6. CDR1 is SQVTM and CDR2 is ANQGSEA in the germline V gene. The CDR3 here is CSLGTGADTEAFF. The DNA for the CDR3 is TGCAGCCTGGGGACAGGGGCGGACACTGAAGCTTTCTTT.

The J gene is TRBJ2-1, the V gene TRBV7-2; 9 bases match TRBD2. Germline values: CDR1 SGHTA, CDR2 FQGNSA. The CDR3 has 15 amino acids. The V gene end was trimmed by 7 bases and the J gene end by 6 bases; junction bases not matched to a gene: 10. CDR3 amino acids: CASNVPGLAVNEQFF. CDR3 DNA: TGTGCCAGCAATGTACCGGGACTAGCTGTCAATGAGCAGTTCTTC.

The CDR3 spells CASSRTVTYEQYF. The DNA of the CDR3 is TGCGCCAGCAGCCGGACGGTGACCTACGAGCAGTACTTC. The chain combines TRBV5-1 with TRBJ2-7, with no clear D. Trimming left V 4 bases short and J 2 bases short, with 10 bases between. The CDR3 contains 13 residues. The V gene's germline CDR1 is SGHRS and CDR2 YFSETQ.

This chain connects TRBV6-6 to TRBJ2-5; D call uncertain. The germline CDR1 and CDR2 sequences are MNHNY and SVGAGI (reference sequence). Trimming stripped 2 bases from V and 2 bases from J, with 6 bases between. The CDR3 contains 13 residues. The CDR3 protein is CASSYPSQETQYF. The CDR3 bases are TGTGCCAGCAGTTACCCATCGCAAGAGACCCAGTACTTC.

Points on this clone: Other DNA sequences in the sample encode the same CDR3. V usage is TRBV2 and J usage is TRBJ2-1; TRBD2 is a possible D gene (5 bases). The CDR3 totals 14 residues. Trimming removed 2 bases from V and 4 bases from J, with 9 bases in between. Germline V gene sequence: CDR1 SNHLY, CDR2 FYNNEI. The CDR3 nucleotides read TGTGCCAGCAGTGAAACTAGTTTGTACAATGAGCAGTTCTTC. This translates into CASSETSLYNEQFF.

CDR3 sequence (DNA): TGTGCCAGCAGCCATTTCAATCAGCCCCAGCATTTT. It encodes CASSHFNQPQHF. This chain connects TRBV7-2 to TRBJ1-5, with D hard to call. The CDR3 sequence is 12 residues long. Per germline, CDR1 SGHTA and CDR2 FQGNSA. V shed 5 bases and J shed 3 bases, with 5 bases lying between them.

The chain recombines TRBV28 with TRBJ2-5, with 10 bases fitting TRBD2. Germline CDR1 and CDR2: MDHEN and SYDVKM. The CDR3 runs to 15 residues. V dropped 5 bases and J dropped 5; count of bases not matched to a gene: 8. The DNA of the CDR3 is TGTGCCAGCAGTAGGACTAGCGGCGGAGGGGAGACCCAGTACTTC. It encodes CASSRTSGGGETQYF.

The V gene is TRBV19, the J gene TRBJ2-2, with a tentative D call TRBD1 (6 bases). This CDR3 has 12 residues. V was pared by 8 bases and J by 3 bases, with 7 bases between. Per the germline V gene, CDR1 is LNHDA and CDR2 is SQIVND (reference sequence). The CDR3 nucleotides read TGTGCCAGTCACAGGGACACCGGGGAGCTGTTTTTT. As protein: CASHRDTGELFF.

The rearrangement links TRBV2 to TRBJ2-3; D not certain. The length of the CDR3 is 14 residues. CDR1 and CDR2 (germline): SNHLY, FYNNEI. Trimming removed 3 bases from V and 1 base from J, with 8 bases in between. CDR3 amino acids: CASSDGSRTDTQYF. CDR3 coding DNA: TGTGCCAGCAGTGATGGATCCCGCACAGATACGCAGTATTTT.

V usage is TRBV5-1 and J usage is TRBJ2-5; TRBD1 matches at 9 bases. Germline V gene lookup returns CDR1 SGHRS and CDR2 YFSETQ. This CDR3 is built from 16 residues. Germline trimming cut 4 bases from V and 5 bases from J; bases unmatched to any gene: 12. In nucleotides, the CDR3 is TGCGCCAGCAGCCCTTCCGGGACAGGGTTAGGGGAGACCCAGTACTTC. It codes for CASSPSGTGLGETQYF. Full variable domain (missing parts from reference TRBV5-1 and TRBJ2-5): KAGVTQTPRYLIKTRGQQVTLSCSPISGHRSVSWYQQTPGQGLQFLFEYFSETQRNKGNFPGRFSGRQFSNSRSEMNVSTLELGDSALYLCASSPSGTGLGETQYFGPGTRLLVL.

The rearrangement joins TRBV7-2 to TRBJ1-2; unclear D gene. This CDR3 contains 12 residues. The V gene lost 1 base and the J gene lost 12 bases, with 12 bases spanning the gap. Germline V gene data show CDR1 as SGHTA and CDR2 as FQGNSA. CDR3 sequence reads: CASSLDIGGHTF. The CDR3, as DNA: TGTGCCAGCAGCTTAGATATCGGAGGCCACACCTTC.

This clone was recorded once. J is TRBJ2-3 and V is TRBV5-4, with D unclear. The ends were cut back, 0 bases at V and 0 bases at J, with 8 bases in the middle. Germline lookup yields CDR1 SGHNT and CDR2 YYREEE (reference sequence). The CDR3 spans 15 residues. The CDR3 DNA sequence: TGTGCCAGCAGCTTGGGTCGGGCTAGCACAGATACGCAGTATTTT. Amino acid sequence: CASSLGRASTDTQYF. Complete variable domain (other parts from reference TRBV5-4 and TRBJ2-3): ETGVTQSPTHLIKTRGQQVTLRCSSQSGHNTVSWYQQALGQGPQFIFQYYREEENGRGNFPPRFSGLQFPNYSSELNVNALELDDSALYLCASSLGRASTDTQYFGPGTRLTVL.

This chain's CDR3 is CASSPERPLSTEAFF. CDR3 bases: TGTGCCAGCTCACCAGAACGGCCTCTTAGCACTGAAGCTTTCTTT. The chain employs TRBV18 and TRBJ1-1; D gene unclear. The CDR3 is made up of 15 amino acids. CDR1 is KGHSH, CDR2 LQKENI, per germline. Trimming cost V 2 bases and J 4 bases, with 14 bases left between them.

The chain joins TRBV28 to TRBJ2-1; TRBD2 agrees at 11 bases. J gave up 10 bases and V 2 bases, and 7 bases lay outside the gene matches. The CDR3 consists of 15 residues. Germline V CDR1 and CDR2: MDHEN, SYDVKM. The CDR3 nucleotides read TGTGCCAGCAGTTTACCCCTAGCGGGGGGTACAGAGCAGTTCTTC. Its translation is CASSLPLAGGTEQFF.

The chain carries TRBV6-6 and TRBJ1-3; 10 bases fit TRBD1. This CDR3 region has 16 residues. Unmatched junction bases numbered 12, after V lost 9 bases and J lost 4 bases. Per the germline V gene, CDR1 is MNHNY and CDR2 is SVGAGI (reference sequence). CDR3 sequence (DNA): TGTGCCAGTGAGGGACAGGGGACTTCTGCCGGAAACACCATATATTTT. Its translation is CASEGQGTSAGNTIYF.

A single count supports this clone. The chain uses TRBV21-1 and TRBJ2-3; the table calls TRBD2, which could not be checked here. TRBV21-1 is noted as a pseudogene. CDR3 length: 19 amino acids. This chain's CDR3 is CASSKRPGGPLSGTDTQYF. DNA of the CDR3: TGTGCCAGCAGCAAAAGGCCGGGGGGGCCATTGAGTGGCACAGATACGCAGTATTTT.

The chain combines TRBV11-2 with TRBJ2-3, with TRBD1 identical over 9 bases. J was trimmed by 4 bases and V by 6 bases; bases with no gene match: 11. CDR3 length equals 16 residues. Per germline, CDR1 SGHAT and CDR2 FQNNGV. CDR3 DNA: TGTGCCAGCAGGCCATTAACAGGGGGCGCCGCAGATACGCAGTATTTT. Translating it yields CASRPLTGGAADTQYF.

The chain combines TRBV25-1 with TRBJ2-7; possibly TRBD1 or TRBD2 for D (5 bases each). V lost 5 bases and J lost 3, with 14 bases in between. The length of the CDR3 is 14 residues. Per the germline V gene, CDR1 is MGHDK and CDR2 is SYGVNS. The CDR3 nucleotides read TGTGCCAGCAGTCCCCCGTCGGGGCTCTACGAGCAGTACTTC. Its translation: CASSPPSGLYEQYF.

CDR3 loop: CASSLAPAYTRNEQFF. For the CDR3, the DNA is TGTGCCAGCAGCTTAGCGCCGGCTTACACCCGGAATGAGCAGTTCTTC. V gene TRBV7-2 combines with J gene TRBJ2-1, with D unclear. V lost 0 bases and J 7 bases, leaving 16 bases between the germline ends. In germline, CDR1 is SGHTA, CDR2 FQGNSA. The CDR3 totals 16 residues.

The rearrangement uses TRBV6-6 and TRBJ2-7; D is ambiguous. Germline values: CDR1 MNHNY, CDR2 SVGAGI (reference sequence). V was trimmed by 6 bases and J by 5 bases, leaving 14 bases between them. This CDR3 contains 13 residues. The CDR3 sequence is CASSQLLGNEQYF. CDR3 DNA: TGTGCCAGCAGCCAACTTTTGGGTAACGAGCAGTACTTC.

The chain recombines TRBV5-6 with TRBJ1-5; D is undetermined. Trimming took 0 bases from V and 6 from J, leaving 10 bases between them. CDR1 SGHDT and CDR2 YYEEEE come from the germline V gene. The CDR3 is made up of 14 amino acids. DNA for the CDR3: TGTGCCAGCAGCTTGGGGCTCGAAACTCAGCCCCAGCATTTT. It encodes CASSLGLETQPQHF.